Listed below are T cell receptor beta chains from one sample, sequenced in a study of T cells in Graves' hyperthyroidism and ophthalmopathy. TCRdb passed the multiplex PCR reads through MiXCR, listing each CDR3 protein once. Counted here are around 570,000 distinct CDR3 sequences, 15% to 20% occurring once; the ten biggest clones make up roughly 50%. The sequencing sample was made of blood. These receptors all stem from a middle-aged man with Graves' ophthalmopathy. CDR3s include the opening cysteine and the closing phenylalanine or tryptophan. D genes are given only for firm matches. Not all rows give a size; the values are once, few, many and, for expanded clones, a class.

D | J | size | V | DNA | CDR3
NA | TRBJ2-5 | many | TRBV18 | TGTGCCAGCTCACCACCAGGAAGGGATCGCAGAGAGACCCAGTACTTC | CASSPPGRDRRETQYF
TRBD1 | TRBJ2-2 | many | TRBV18 | TGTGCCAGCTCACGGGACAGGGACACCGGGGAGCTGTTTTTT | CASSRDRDTGELFF
TRBD2 | TRBJ2-1 | many | TRBV28 | TGTGCCAGCAGTCTGGGACTAGGGGAAATATACAATGAGCAGTTCTTC | CASSLGLGEIYNEQFF
NA | TRBJ1-5 | few | TRBV4-1 | TGCGCCAGCAGCCAACCATGGGCAACAGGGACCCAGCCCCAGCATTTT | CASSQPWATGTQPQHF
NA | TRBJ2-7 | few | TRBV27 | TGTGCCAGCAGTTTATACGACAGTTCCTACGAGCAGTACTTC | CASSLYDSSYEQYF
NA | TRBJ2-1 | many | TRBV20-1 | TGCAGTGCTAATGTCCCCCGAGGTTACAATGAGCAGTTCTTC | CSANVPRGYNEQFF
NA | TRBJ2-7 | many | TRBV3-1 | TGTGCCAGCAGCTCCACAGTAGAAGAGCAGTACTTC | CASSSTVEEQYF
NA | TRBJ1-6 | NA | TRBV12-3/TRBV12-4 | TGTGCCAGCAGGGGGAACCGGGCGCAAAATTCACCCCTCCACTTT | CASRGNRAQNSPLHF
TRBD2 | TRBJ2-3 | few | TRBV7-6 | TGTGCCAGCAGCTTATTGGCTAGCGGGAGCACAGATACGCAGTATTTT | CASSLLASGSTDTQYF
NA | TRBJ2-7 | once | TRBV20-1 | TGCAGTGCTAGAGAGGAGTTTGGGACGGTCCCAGACGAGCAGTACTTC | CSAREEFGTVPDEQYF
NA | TRBJ1-1 | NA | TRBV4-1 | TGCGCCAGCAGCCAAGACCCCGGCAGGTCCACTGAAGCTTTCTTT | CASSQDPGRSTEAFF
NA | TRBJ1-1 | many | TRBV30 | TGTGCCTGGAGTACCGGGCCCCAAGCTTTCTTT | CAWSTGPQAFF
TRBD1 | TRBJ2-7 | few | TRBV11-1 | TGTGCCAGCAGCGGGGACAGGGGAAACTCCTACGAGCAGTACTTC | CASSGDRGNSYEQYF
TRBD2 | TRBJ2-7 | many | TRBV28 | TGTGCCAGCAGTTTAGGGCAGGGACTAACCTACGAGCAGTACTTC | CASSLGQGLTYEQYF